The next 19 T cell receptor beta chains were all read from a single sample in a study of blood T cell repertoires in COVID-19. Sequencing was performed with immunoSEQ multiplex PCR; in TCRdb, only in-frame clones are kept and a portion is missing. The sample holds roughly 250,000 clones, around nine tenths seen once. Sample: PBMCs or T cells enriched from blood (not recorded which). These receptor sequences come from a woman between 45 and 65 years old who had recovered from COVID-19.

The DNA of the CDR3 is TGTGCCAGCCAGACCGGGACAGCCTATCAGCCCCAGCATTTT. The encoded protein is CASQTGTAYQPQHF. The chain combines TRBV28 with TRBJ1-5; 7 bases agree with TRBD1. Looked up from germline, CDR1 is MDHEN and CDR2 is SYDVKM. V lost 8 bases, J lost 5 bases, and 9 bases stayed unmatched. The CDR3 extends over 14 amino acids.

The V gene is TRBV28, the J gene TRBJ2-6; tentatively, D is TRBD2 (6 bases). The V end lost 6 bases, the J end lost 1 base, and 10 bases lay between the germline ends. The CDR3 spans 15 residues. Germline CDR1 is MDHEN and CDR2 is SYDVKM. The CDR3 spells CASSPGGSGANVLTF. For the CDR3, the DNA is TGTGCCAGCAGCCCCGGGGGTTCTGGGGCCAACGTCCTGACTTTC.

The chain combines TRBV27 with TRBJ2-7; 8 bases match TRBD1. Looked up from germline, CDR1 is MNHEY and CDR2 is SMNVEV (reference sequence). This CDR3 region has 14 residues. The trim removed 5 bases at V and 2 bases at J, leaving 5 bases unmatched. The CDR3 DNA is TGTGCCAGCAGTCGACAGGGGATCGCCTACGAGCAGTACTTC. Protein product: CASSRQGIAYEQYF.

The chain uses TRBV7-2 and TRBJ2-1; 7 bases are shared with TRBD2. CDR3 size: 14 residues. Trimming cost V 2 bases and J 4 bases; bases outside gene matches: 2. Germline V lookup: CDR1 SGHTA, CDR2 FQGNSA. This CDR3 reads CASSLLAVYNEQFF. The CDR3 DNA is TGTGCCAGCAGCTTACTAGCGGTATACAATGAGCAGTTCTTC.

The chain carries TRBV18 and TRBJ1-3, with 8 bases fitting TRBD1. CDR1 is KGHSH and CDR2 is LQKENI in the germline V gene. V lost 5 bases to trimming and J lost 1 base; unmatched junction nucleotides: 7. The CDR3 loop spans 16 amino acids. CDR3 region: CASSYATGASGNTIYF. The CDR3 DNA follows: TGTGCCAGCTCATACGCGACAGGGGCTTCTGGAAACACCATATATTTT.

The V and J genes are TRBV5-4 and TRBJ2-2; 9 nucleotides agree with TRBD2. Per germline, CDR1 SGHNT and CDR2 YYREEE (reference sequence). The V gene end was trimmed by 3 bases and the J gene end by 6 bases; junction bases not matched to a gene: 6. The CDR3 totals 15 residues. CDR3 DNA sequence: TGTGCCAGCAGCTCGAGAGCGGGAGGTCCCGGGGAGCTGTTTTTT. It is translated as CASSSRAGGPGELFF.

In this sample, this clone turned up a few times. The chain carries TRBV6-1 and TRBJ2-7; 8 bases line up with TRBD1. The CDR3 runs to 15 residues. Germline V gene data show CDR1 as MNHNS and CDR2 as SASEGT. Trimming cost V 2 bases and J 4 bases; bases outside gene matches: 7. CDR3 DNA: TGTGCCAGCAGTGAAACTCCTGACAGGGGTTACGAGCAGTACTTC. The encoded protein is CASSETPDRGYEQYF.

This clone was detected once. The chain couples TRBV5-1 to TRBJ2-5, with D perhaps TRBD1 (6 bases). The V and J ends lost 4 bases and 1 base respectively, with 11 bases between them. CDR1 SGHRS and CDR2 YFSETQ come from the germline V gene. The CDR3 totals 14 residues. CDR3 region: CASSTTGLQETQYF. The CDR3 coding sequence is TGCGCCAGCAGCACGACAGGACTCCAAGAGACCCAGTACTTC.

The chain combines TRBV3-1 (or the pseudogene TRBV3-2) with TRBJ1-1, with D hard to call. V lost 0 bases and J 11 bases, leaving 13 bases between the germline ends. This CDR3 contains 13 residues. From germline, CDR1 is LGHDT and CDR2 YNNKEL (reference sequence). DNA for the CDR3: TGTGCCAGCAGCCAAGAATCGCGGATGATTGCTTTCTTT. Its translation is CASSQESRMIAFF.

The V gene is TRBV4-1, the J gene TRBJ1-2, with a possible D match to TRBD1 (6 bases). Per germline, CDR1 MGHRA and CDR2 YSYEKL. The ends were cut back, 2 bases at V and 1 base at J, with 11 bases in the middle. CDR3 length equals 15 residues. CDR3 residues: CASSQPTGINYGYTF. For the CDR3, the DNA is TGCGCCAGCAGCCAACCGACAGGCATTAACTATGGCTACACCTTC.

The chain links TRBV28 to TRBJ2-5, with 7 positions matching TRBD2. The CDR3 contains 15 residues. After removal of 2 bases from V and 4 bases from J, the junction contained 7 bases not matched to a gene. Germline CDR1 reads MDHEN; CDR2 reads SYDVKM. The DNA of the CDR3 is TGTGCCAGCAGTTTAGAGGGAGGGCCATCAGAGACCCAGTACTTC. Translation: CASSLEGGPSETQYF.

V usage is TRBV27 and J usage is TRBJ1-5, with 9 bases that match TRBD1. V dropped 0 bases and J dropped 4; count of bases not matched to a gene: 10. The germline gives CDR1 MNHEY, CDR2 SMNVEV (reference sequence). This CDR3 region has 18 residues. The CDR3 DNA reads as TGTGCCAGCAGTTTATCCACAGGGGGCCGTTTGTTGAATCAGCCCCAGCATTTT. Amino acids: CASSLSTGGRLLNQPQHF.

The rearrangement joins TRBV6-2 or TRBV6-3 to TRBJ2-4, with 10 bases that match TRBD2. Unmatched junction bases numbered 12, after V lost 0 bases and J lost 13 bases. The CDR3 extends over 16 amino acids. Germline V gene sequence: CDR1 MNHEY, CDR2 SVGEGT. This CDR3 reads CASSYSRSSGSRGQYF. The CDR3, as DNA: TGTGCCAGCAGTTACTCACGGTCTAGCGGGAGTCGGGGCCAGTACTTC.

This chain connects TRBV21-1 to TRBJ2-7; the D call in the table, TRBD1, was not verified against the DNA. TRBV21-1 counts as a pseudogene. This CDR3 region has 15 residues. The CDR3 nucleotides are TGTGCCAGCAATTCCGGGACAGGGAGTTGCTACGAGCAGTACTTC. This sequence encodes CASNSGTGSCYEQYF.

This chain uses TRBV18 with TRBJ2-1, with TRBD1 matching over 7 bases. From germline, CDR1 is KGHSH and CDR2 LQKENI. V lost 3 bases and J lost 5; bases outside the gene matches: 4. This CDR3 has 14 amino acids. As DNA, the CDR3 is TGTGCCAGCTCACCGGGGGACAGCCACAATGAGCAGTTCTTC. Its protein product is CASSPGDSHNEQFF.

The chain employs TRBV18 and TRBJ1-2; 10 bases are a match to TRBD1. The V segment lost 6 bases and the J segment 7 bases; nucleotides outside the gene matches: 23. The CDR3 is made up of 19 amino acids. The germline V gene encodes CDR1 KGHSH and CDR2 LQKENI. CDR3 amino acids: CASSPTDHNYPTGGGGYTF. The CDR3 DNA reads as TGTGCCAGCTCCCCGACCGACCATAATTACCCGACAGGGGGCGGTGGCTACACCTTC. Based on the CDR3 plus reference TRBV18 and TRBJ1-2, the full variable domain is NAGVMQNPRHLVRRRGQEARLRCSPMKGHSHVYWYRQLPEEGLKFMVYLQKENIIDESGMPKERFSAEFPKEGPSILRIQQVVRGDSAAYFCASSPTDHNYPTGGGGYTFGSGTRLTVV.

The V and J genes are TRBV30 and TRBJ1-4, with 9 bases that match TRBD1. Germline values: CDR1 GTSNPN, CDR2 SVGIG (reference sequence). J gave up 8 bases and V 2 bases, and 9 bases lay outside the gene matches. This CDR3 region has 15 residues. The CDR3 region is CAWSTRTGESEKLFF. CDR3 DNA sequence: TGTGCCTGGAGTACCAGGACAGGGGAAAGCGAAAAACTGTTTTTT.

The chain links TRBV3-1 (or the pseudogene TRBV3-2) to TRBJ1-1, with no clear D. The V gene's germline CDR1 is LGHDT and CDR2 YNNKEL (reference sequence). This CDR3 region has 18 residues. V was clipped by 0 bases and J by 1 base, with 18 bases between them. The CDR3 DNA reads TGTGCCAGCAGCCAAGACACACTCTCGGAGGGTTCGAACACTGAAGCTTTCTTT. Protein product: CASSQDTLSEGSNTEAFF.

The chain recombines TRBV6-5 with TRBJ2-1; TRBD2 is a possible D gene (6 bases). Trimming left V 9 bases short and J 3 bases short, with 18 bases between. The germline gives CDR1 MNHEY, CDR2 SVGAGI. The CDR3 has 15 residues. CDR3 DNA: TGTGCCAGTCGATCCCGGGGGACCGACTACAATGAGCAGTTCTTC. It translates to CASRSRGTDYNEQFF.